These 26 T cell receptor beta chains originate from one sample sequenced in a study of blood T cell repertoires in COVID-19. Measured with immunoSEQ multiplex PCR; TCRdb has only the in-frame clones, and not every one. The top ten hold around 21% of the sample, which has about 83,000 clones, roughly 82% seen once. Sequences were obtained from peripheral blood. The source of these receptors is a woman of 80 years or more with active or convalescent COVID-19.

This clone was detected only once. This sequence joins TRBV29-1 and TRBJ1-2; TRBD1 might be the D (5 bases). The CDR3 length is 12 residues. The germline V and J ends were trimmed by 6 bases and 7 bases, with 15 bases remaining between them. CDR1 is SQVTM and CDR2 is ANQGSEA in the germline V gene. CDR3 bases: TGCAGCGTATTCAAGGGGCCCAGTGGCTACACCTTC. Its protein is CSVFKGPSGYTF.

The rearrangement uses TRBV4-3 and TRBJ1-1; D call uncertain. Germline loops: CDR1 LGHNA, CDR2 YSLEER. Trimming removed 0 bases at V and 4 bases at J, with 9 bases between. This CDR3 is 14 amino acids long. CDR3 in DNA: TGCGCCAGCAGCCAAGACAGGTCCCCCACTGAAGCTTTCTTT. Translating gives CASSQDRSPTEAFF.

The chain employs TRBV3-1 (or the pseudogene TRBV3-2) and TRBJ2-2, with 14 bases that match TRBD2. Trimming cost V 0 bases and J 5 bases; bases outside gene matches: 11. Germline-derived CDR1 and CDR2 are LGHDT and YNNKEL (reference sequence). The CDR3 loop spans 20 amino acids. The CDR3 coding sequence is TGTGCCAGCAGCCAAGACCGGGGACTAGCGGGGGCCTTATGGACCGGGGAGCTGTTTTTT. Amino acids: CASSQDRGLAGALWTGELFF.

The chain joins TRBV7-2 to TRBJ1-5, with a weak D call TRBD1 (5 bases). Germline V gives CDR1 SGHTA, CDR2 FQGNSA. CDR3 size: 16 residues. With 3 bases removed from V and 0 bases from J, the gap between germline ends came to 12 bases. CDR3 sequence (DNA): TGTGCCAGCAGCTTCTACGGGGGATATAGCAATCAGCCCCAGCATTTT. Its translation is CASSFYGGYSNQPQHF.

The rearrangement joins TRBV6-5 to TRBJ1-2, with 9 positions matching TRBD1. V dropped 6 bases and J dropped 5; count of bases not matched to a gene: 4. The germline V gene has CDR1 MNHEY and CDR2 SVGAGI. The CDR3 runs to 13 residues. The CDR3 protein is CASSLDRGYGYTF. The CDR3 region has the DNA TGTGCCAGCAGCCTGGACAGGGGATATGGCTACACCTTC.

The gene calls are TRBV27 and TRBJ2-1, with TRBD1 matching over 9 bases. The V and J ends lost 6 bases and 0 bases, in that order; junction bases with no gene match: 0. Germline assignment: CDR1 MNHEY and CDR2 SMNVEV (reference sequence). This CDR3 is built from 14 residues. The CDR3: CASRTGGSYNEQFF. As DNA, the CDR3 is TGTGCCAGCAGGACAGGGGGCTCCTACAATGAGCAGTTCTTC.

This chain joins TRBV5-1 and TRBJ2-7, with D possibly being TRBD2 (6 bases). V was pared by 0 bases and J by 3 bases, with 10 bases between. This CDR3 has 14 amino acids. Germline CDR1 and CDR2: SGHRS and YFSETQ. The CDR3 DNA follows: TGCGCCAGCAGCTTGGATGGGGGACTCTACGAGCAGTACTTC. It yields the protein CASSLDGGLYEQYF.

This chain links TRBV7-9 with TRBJ2-5; a weak D match, TRBD2 (8 bases). The germline V gene encodes CDR1 SEHNR and CDR2 FQNEAQ (reference sequence). Deletions cut 5 bases from V and 2 bases from J, with 18 bases between. CDR3 length equals 16 residues. In DNA, the CDR3 is TGTGCCAGCAGCACCGGGAGGGGGCGCCTACAAGAGACCCAGTACTTC. As protein: CASSTGRGRLQETQYF.

This clone was observed a handful of times. The gene calls are TRBV24-1 and TRBJ2-7; TRBD2 matches at 14 bases. Looked up from germline, CDR1 is KGHDR and CDR2 is SFDVKD. Trimming cost V 3 bases and J 2 bases; bases outside gene matches: 2. The CDR3 extends over 16 amino acids. Here the CDR3 DNA reads TGTGCCACCAGTGATGGGGGACTAGCGGGGGCCTACGAGCAGTACTTC. It yields the protein CATSDGGLAGAYEQYF.

The chain combines TRBV6-5 with TRBJ2-2; D gene ambiguous. In germline, CDR1 is MNHEY, CDR2 SVGAGI. Deletions cut 6 bases from V and 5 bases from J, with 7 bases between. This CDR3 has 12 residues. This CDR3 reads CASRKRTGELFF. Here the CDR3 DNA reads TGTGCCAGCAGAAAGAGGACCGGGGAGCTGTTTTTT.

The V gene is TRBV2, the J gene TRBJ1-5; unclear D gene. CDR1 and CDR2 from the germline V gene are SNHLY and FYNNEI. The CDR3 is made up of 13 amino acids. V lost 7 bases and J 4 bases, leaving 11 bases between the germline ends. The CDR3 sequence is CASKREENQPQHF. The CDR3 DNA is TGTGCCAGCAAGCGGGAAGAGAATCAGCCCCAGCATTTT.

The chain links TRBV29-1 to TRBJ2-7; possible D gene TRBD1, 6 bases. Germline-derived CDR1 and CDR2 are SQVTM and ANQGSEA. The V gene lost 4 bases and the J gene lost 3 bases, with 10 bases spanning the gap. The CDR3 contains 12 residues. The CDR3 is CSVAGDNYEQYF. CDR3 nucleotides: TGCAGCGTTGCCGGGGACAACTACGAGCAGTACTTC.

V gene TRBV9 combines with J gene TRBJ2-1; 8 positions match TRBD2. This CDR3 is 16 amino acids long. From germline, CDR1 is SGDLS and CDR2 YYNGEE. V lost 3 bases and J lost 0; bases outside the gene matches: 5. CDR3 loop: CASSDPGGGSYNEQFF. Written as DNA, the CDR3 is TGTGCCAGCAGCGACCCGGGGGGGGGCTCCTACAATGAGCAGTTCTTC.

This sequence joins TRBV5-1 and TRBJ1-1; D is uncertain. This CDR3 has 13 residues. CDR1 and CDR2 (germline): SGHRS, YFSETQ. Between the trimmed V and J ends, which lost 4 bases and 4 bases, there was a span of 11 bases. This CDR3 is CASSALGSTEAFF. The CDR3 DNA is TGCGCCAGCAGCGCTCTTGGGAGCACTGAAGCTTTCTTT.

The chain links TRBV2 to TRBJ2-5, with D possibly being TRBD1 (5 bases). V was trimmed by 7 bases and J by 4 bases, leaving 13 bases between them. The CDR3 length is 13 residues. The V gene's germline CDR1 is SNHLY and CDR2 FYNNEI. The CDR3 DNA sequence: TGTGCCAGCACCCTGGGGCAGGCAGAGACCCAGTACTTC. The encoded protein is CASTLGQAETQYF.

The rearrangement links TRBV18 to TRBJ1-1; perhaps TRBD1 as D (5 bases). Germline loops: CDR1 KGHSH, CDR2 LQKENI. The CDR3 extends over 16 amino acids. Trimming stripped 6 bases from V and 0 bases from J, with 17 bases between. The CDR3 protein is CASSESWSGMNTEAFF. CDR3 in DNA: TGTGCCAGCTCCGAGTCTTGGTCAGGGATGAACACTGAAGCTTTCTTT.

This clone appeared once. The V gene is TRBV5-4, the J gene TRBJ2-3; TRBD2 matches at 9 bases. In germline, CDR1 is SGHNT, CDR2 YYREEE (reference sequence). Trimming at V came to 0 bases and at J to 4 bases, leaving 9 bases not matched to a gene. The length of the CDR3 is 17 residues. CDR3 DNA: TGTGCCAGCAGCTTGGCCGGGGCGGGGGGGCCCTCAGATACGCAGTATTTT. Its translation: CASSLAGAGGPSDTQYF.

This clone has only one observation. The chain uses TRBV7-6 and TRBJ2-2, with TRBD2 matching 9 bases. CDR1 and CDR2 (germline): SGHVS, FNYEAQ. The CDR3 extends over 16 amino acids. With 5 bases clipped from V and 4 bases from J, the junction kept 8 bases outside the gene matches. In DNA form, the CDR3 reads TGTGCCAGCAGCGAGAAAGCGGGGGGACCCACCGGGGAGCTGTTTTTT. Its translation: CASSEKAGGPTGELFF.

CDR3: CATSDFAGFDEQFF. The DNA of the CDR3 is TGTGCCACCAGTGATTTTGCGGGGTTCGATGAGCAGTTCTTC. The chain links TRBV24-1 to TRBJ2-1; D perhaps matches TRBD2 (6 bases). Trimming cost V 1 base and J 8 bases, with 11 bases left between them. The germline gives CDR1 KGHDR, CDR2 SFDVKD. This CDR3 is built from 14 residues.

This clone was seen a few times. The chain carries TRBV21-1 and TRBJ1-2; TRBD1, the table's D call, was not compared with the DNA. TRBV21-1 is a recognized pseudogene. The CDR3 length is 15 residues. The DNA for the CDR3 is TGTGCCAGCAGCCCAAACGGGACAACCCACTATGGCTACACCTTC. The encoded protein is CASSPNGTTHYGYTF.

This clone came up once. J is TRBJ1-5 and V is TRBV5-8; D perhaps matches TRBD1 (5 bases). CDR3 length: 18 residues. Deletions cut 2 bases from V and 0 bases from J, with 18 bases between. The germline V gene has CDR1 SGHTS and CDR2 YDEGEE. The CDR3 spells CASSFDDSRVYSNQPQHF. The CDR3 DNA is TGTGCCAGCAGCTTTGACGACAGCCGAGTTTATAGCAATCAGCCCCAGCATTTT.

This chain uses TRBV4-3 with TRBJ2-3, with TRBD2 identical over 8 bases. Germline trimming cut 4 bases from V and 6 bases from J; bases unmatched to any gene: 15. CDR3 length: 17 residues. Germline lookup yields CDR1 LGHNA and CDR2 YSLEER. The CDR3 DNA reads TGCGCCAGCAGCCCCCCGGTGGCCGGGACTAGTCGTGATACGCAGTATTTT. The encoded protein is CASSPPVAGTSRDTQYF.

The CDR3 nucleotides read TGTGCCAGCAGCCATCTTAGTGGCTACACCTTC. This translates into CASSHLSGYTF. The V gene is TRBV3-1 (or the pseudogene TRBV3-2), the J gene TRBJ1-2; D not certain. The CDR3 is 11 residues long. The ends were cut back, 3 bases at V and 7 bases at J, with 6 bases in the middle. Germline loops: CDR1 LGHDT, CDR2 YNNKEL (reference sequence).

CDR3 coding DNA: TGTGCCAGCATGAGCTTCGGGGGGCTTGAGACCCAGTACTTC. Residues: CASMSFGGLETQYF. The rearrangement joins TRBV2 to TRBJ2-5; TRBD2 might be the D (7 bases). Germline V gene data show CDR1 as SNHLY and CDR2 as FYNNEI. Trimming cost V 7 bases and J 5 bases, with 17 bases left between them. This CDR3 comprises 14 residues.

V gene TRBV7-2 combines with J gene TRBJ2-1, with 9 bases lining up with TRBD2. Germline CDR1 reads SGHTA; CDR2 reads FQGNSA. The CDR3 spans 14 residues. Trimming took 8 bases from V and 7 from J; bases not matched to a gene: 9. CDR3 amino acids: CASSRGGGWNEQFF. The CDR3 DNA sequence: TGTGCCAGCTCACGCGGGGGGGGTTGGAATGAGCAGTTCTTC.

This clone was picked up a small number of times. CDR3 protein: CASSLVTGITGANVLTF. The CDR3 DNA sequence: TGCGCCAGCAGCTTGGTAACAGGGATAACTGGGGCCAACGTCCTGACTTTC. The chain joins TRBV5-1 to TRBJ2-6; weak D call: TRBD1 (6 bases). V lost 0 bases to trimming and J lost 2 bases, with 12 bases between them. The CDR3 is made up of 17 amino acids. Germline V gene data show CDR1 as SGHRS and CDR2 as YFSETQ. The full variable domain, completed using reference TRBV5-1 and TRBJ2-6, is KAGVTQTPRYLIKTRGQQVTLSCSPISGHRSVSWYQQTPGQGLQFLFEYFSETQRNKGNFPGRFSGRQFSNSRSEMNVSTLELGDSALYLCASSLVTGITGANVLTFGAGSRLTVL.